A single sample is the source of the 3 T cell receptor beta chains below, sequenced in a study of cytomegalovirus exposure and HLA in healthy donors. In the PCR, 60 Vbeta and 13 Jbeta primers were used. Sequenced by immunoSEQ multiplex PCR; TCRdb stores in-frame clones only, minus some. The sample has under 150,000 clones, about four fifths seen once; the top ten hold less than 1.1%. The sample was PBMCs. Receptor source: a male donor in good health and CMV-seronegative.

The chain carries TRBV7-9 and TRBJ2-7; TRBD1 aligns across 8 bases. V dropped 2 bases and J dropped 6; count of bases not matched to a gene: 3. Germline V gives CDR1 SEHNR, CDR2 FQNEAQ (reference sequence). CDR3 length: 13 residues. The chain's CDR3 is CASSLQGAGEQYF. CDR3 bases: TGTGCCAGCAGCTTACAGGGGGCGGGCGAGCAGTACTTC. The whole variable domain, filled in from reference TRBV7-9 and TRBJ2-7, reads DTGVSQNPRHKITKRGQNVTFRCDPISEHNRLYWYRQTLGQGPEFLTYFQNEAQLEKSRLLSDRFSAERPKGSFSTLEIQRTEQGDSAMYLCASSLQGAGEQYFGPGTRLTVT.

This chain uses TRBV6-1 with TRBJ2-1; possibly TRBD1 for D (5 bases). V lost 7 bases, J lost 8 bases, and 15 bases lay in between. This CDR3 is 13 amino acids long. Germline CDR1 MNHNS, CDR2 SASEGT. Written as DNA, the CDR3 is TGTGCCAGCATCCTACGGGCAGGGCATGAGCAGTTCTTC. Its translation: CASILRAGHEQFF.

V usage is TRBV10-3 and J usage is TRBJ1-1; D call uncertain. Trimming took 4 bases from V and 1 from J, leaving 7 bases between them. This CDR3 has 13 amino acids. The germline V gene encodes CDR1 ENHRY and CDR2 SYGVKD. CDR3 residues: CAISGQANTEAFF. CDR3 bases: TGTGCCATCAGTGGGCAGGCGAACACTGAAGCTTTCTTT.